These T cell receptor beta chains were read from a single sample in a study of T cell responses to AZD1222 COVID-19 vaccine. The assay was immunoSEQ multiplex PCR, and TCRdb's table has in-frame clones only and misses some. This table has 75,000 to 100,000 clones, 70% to 90% appearing once. Specimen: peripheral blood, collected on day 0 of AZD1222 vaccination. Receptors originate from an adult in good health. The CDR3 runs from the conserved cysteine through the conserved F or W. A D gene is named only where the DNA matches it firmly. Part of the rows lack a size; the others show once, few, many or a class for expanded clones.

- - TRBJ1-5 TRBV20-1 CSASSGSGQPQHF TGCAGTGCTAGTTCTGGGTCGGGCCAGCCCCAGCATTTT
- - TRBJ1-4 TRBV19 CASSHPQSTNEKLFF TGTGCCAGTAGTCATCCACAGTCAACTAATGAAAAACTGTTTTTT
- - TRBJ1-5 TRBV30 CAWGYRDNQPQHF TGTGCCTGGGGCTACAGGGACAATCAGCCCCAGCATTTT
TRBD2 - TRBJ2-1 TRBV11-2 CASSLVPGGAYNEQFF TGTGCCAGCAGCTTAGTCCCCGGGGGGGCCTACAATGAGCAGTTCTTC
TRBD1 - TRBJ1-4 TRBV19 CASRQGAQANEKLFF TGTGCCAGTAGACAGGGGGCACAAGCTAATGAAAAACTGTTTTTT
- - TRBJ1-1 TRBV5-4 CASSRSLRNTEAFF TGTGCCAGCAGTAGATCCCTCCGGAACACTGAAGCTTTCTTT
TRBD2 few TRBJ2-1 TRBV7-2 CASSVGLAGGLEQFF TGTGCCAGCAGCGTCGGACTAGCGGGGGGGCTTGAGCAGTTCTTC
TRBD1 - TRBJ1-2 TRBV5-8 CASSSGQGRYGYTF TGTGCCAGCAGCTCGGGACAGGGGAGATATGGCTACACCTTC
- - TRBJ2-5 TRBV3-1/TRBV3-2 CASSQDWGETQYF TGTGCCAGCAGCCAAGACTGGGGAGAGACCCAGTACTTC
- - TRBJ2-1 TRBV3-1/TRBV3-2 CASSQEGRGAHNEQFF TGTGCCAGCAGCCAAGAGGGAAGGGGCGCCCACAATGAGCAGTTCTTC
- few TRBJ2-5 TRBV11-1 CASSTDEETQYF TGTGCCAGCAGCACGGACGAAGAGACCCAGTACTTC
- - TRBJ2-7 TRBV20-1 CSARGREEQYF TGCAGTGCAAGGGGGAGGGAGGAGCAGTACTTC
TRBD2 - TRBJ2-7 TRBV7-2 CASSLALTSGGSYEQYF TGTGCCAGCAGCTTAGCACTAACTAGCGGAGGCTCCTACGAGCAGTACTTC
- - TRBJ2-7 TRBV5-4 CASSLVGNREQYF TGTGCCAGCAGCTTGGTGGGTAATCGCGAGCAGTACTTC
- - TRBJ1-3 TRBV29-1 CSAEGPGNTIYF TGCAGCGCCGAGGGCCCTGGAAACACCATATATTTT
- - TRBJ2-3 TRBV4-2 CASSQGGDTDTQYF TGTGCCAGCAGCCAAGGCGGAGACACAGATACGCAGTATTTT
- - TRBJ1-1 TRBV27 CASIGVTEAFF TGTGCCAGCATAGGGGTCACTGAAGCTTTCTTT
- - TRBJ2-4 TRBV19 CASSVDTPKNIQYF TGTGCCAGTAGTGTAGACACCCCAAAAAACATTCAGTACTTC
- - TRBJ1-3 TRBV4-2 CASSQESVGSGNTIYF TGTGCCAGCAGCCAAGAAAGTGTAGGGTCTGGAAACACCATATATTTT
- - TRBJ2-3 TRBV7-7 CASSLSEGTDTQYF TGTGCCAGCAGCTTAAGTGAGGGCACAGATACGCAGTATTTT
- - TRBJ2-7 TRBV19 CASSIAYPGAEQYF TGTGCCAGTAGTATAGCATACCCAGGCGCCGAGCAGTACTTC
- - TRBJ1-1 TRBV3-1/TRBV3-2 CASSPFTGALNTEAFF TGTGCCAGCAGCCCGTTCACAGGTGCCCTGAACACTGAAGCTTTCTTT
- - TRBJ2-5 TRBV12-3/TRBV12-4 CASSLATPVGQYF TGTGCCAGCAGTCTAGCTACCCCAGTCGGCCAGTACTTC
- - TRBJ2-2 TRBV4-3 CASSQDYHANTGELFF TGCGCCAGCAGCCAGGACTACCACGCGAACACCGGGGAGCTGTTTTTT
- - TRBJ1-3 TRBV6-6 CASSSQGSGNTIYF TGTGCCAGCAGTTCACAGGGTTCCGGAAACACCATATATTTT
TRBD1 - TRBJ1-5 TRBV4-1 CASSLGQGYNQPQHF TGCGCCAGCAGCCTCGGACAGGGGTACAATCAGCCCCAGCATTTT
TRBD1 - TRBJ1-1 TRBV6-5 CASSYSPTGAAEAFF TGTGCCAGCAGTTACTCCCCCACAGGGGCCGCTGAAGCTTTCTTT
TRBD1 - TRBJ1-1 TRBV18 CASSKNRGPTEAFF TGTGCCAGCTCGAAGAACAGGGGGCCTACTGAAGCTTTCTTT
TRBD1 - TRBJ1-1 TRBV6-5 CASGTGRENTEAFF TGTGCCAGTGGGACAGGGAGGGAGAACACTGAAGCTTTCTTT
- - TRBJ1-1 TRBV24-1 CATSRTANTEAFF TGTGCCACCAGCCGGACAGCGAACACTGAAGCTTTCTTT
- - TRBJ1-2 TRBV5-1 CASSNPTDYGYTF TGCGCCAGCAGTAACCCCACAGACTATGGCTACACCTTC
- - TRBJ1-6 TRBV7-9 CASSSSPGGSYNSPLHF TGTGCCAGCAGCTCAAGCCCCGGGGGGTCCTATAATTCACCCCTCCACTTT
- - TRBJ2-4 TRBV12-3/TRBV12-4 CASSPRDLRQYF TGTGCCAGCAGTCCAAGGGACCTCCGCCAGTACTTC
- - TRBJ1-2 TRBV4-3 CASSQEGNYGYTF TGCGCCAGCAGCCAAGAGGGCAACTATGGCTACACCTTC
- - TRBJ1-4 TRBV14 CASSQDFGAATNEKLFF TGTGCCAGCAGCCAAGATTTTGGCGCAGCAACTAATGAAAAACTGTTTTTT
TRBD2 - TRBJ2-2 TRBV19 CASSIPRAVAGRSNTGELFF TGTGCCAGTAGTATCCCTCGGGCGGTAGCGGGGCGCTCGAACACCGGGGAGCTGTTTTTT
- - TRBJ2-1 TRBV5-1 CASKLDANEQFF TGCGCCAGCAAATTAGATGCAAATGAGCAGTTCTTC
- - TRBJ2-1 TRBV12-3/TRBV12-4 CASSPHILGTEFF TGTGCCAGCAGTCCACACATTTTGGGGACGGAGTTCTTC
- - TRBJ1-2 TRBV7-9 CASSPDRQYGYTF TGTGCCAGCAGCCCTGACAGGCAATATGGCTACACCTTC
TRBD2 - TRBJ2-7 TRBV6-5 CASSHLAGDSEQYF TGTGCCAGCAGTCATCTAGCGGGGGACTCCGAGCAGTACTTC
TRBD2 - TRBJ2-1 TRBV7-9 CASSLGTSGRDEQFF TGTGCCAGCAGCCTCGGGACTAGCGGGAGGGATGAGCAGTTCTTC
TRBD2 - TRBJ2-1 TRBV7-9 CASSLGASGYNEQFF TGTGCCAGCAGCTTAGGTGCTAGCGGGTACAATGAGCAGTTCTTC
- - TRBJ2-2 TRBV4-1 CASSQGAVPGELFF TGCGCCAGCAGCCAAGGTGCGGTCCCCGGGGAGCTGTTTTTT
TRBD1 - TRBJ1-5 TRBV7-2 CASSLGQGAWSNQPQHF TGTGCCAGCAGCCTCGGACAGGGGGCTTGGAGCAATCAGCCCCAGCATTTT
TRBD1 once TRBJ1-1 TRBV5-1 CASSQTQGLGNTEAFF TGCGCCAGCAGCCAAACACAGGGGTTAGGGAACACTGAAGCTTTCTTT
- - TRBJ1-6 TRBV24-1 CATSAAGSMSPLHF TGTGCCACCAGCGCTGCGGGGTCAATGTCACCCCTCCACTTT
- - TRBJ1-2 TRBV27 CASSLSMGINYGYTF TGTGCCAGCAGTCTCTCTATGGGAATTAACTATGGCTACACCTTC
- few TRBJ2-7 TRBV2 CASSLWGAENYEQYF TGTGCCAGCAGCCTCTGGGGAGCGGAGAATTACGAGCAGTACTTC
TRBD2 - TRBJ2-1 TRBV6-5 CASKLAEPGYNEQFF TGTGCCAGCAAACTAGCGGAGCCAGGGTACAATGAGCAGTTCTTC
- - TRBJ1-1 TRBV5-4 CASSLGMEEAFF TGTGCCAGCAGCTTGGGAATGGAGGAAGCTTTCTTT
TRBD1 - TRBJ1-3 TRBV7-2 CASSFGQASGNTIYF TGTGCCAGCAGCTTCGGACAGGCCTCTGGAAACACCATATATTTT
- - TRBJ2-7 TRBV7-2 CASSFGAQTYEQYF TGTGCCAGCAGCTTTGGAGCGCAAACCTACGAGCAGTACTTC
- - TRBJ1-2 TRBV9 CASSVLPGNYGYTF TGTGCCAGCAGCGTCTTACCGGGAAACTATGGCTACACCTTC
TRBD1 - TRBJ1-6 TRBV19 CASNAGTAPATPLHF TGTGCCAGTAATGCCGGGACAGCTCCGGCCACACCCCTCCACTTT
- once TRBJ1-1 TRBV19 CASAPAGTGTEAFF TGTGCCAGCGCACCGGCGGGGACTGGCACTGAAGCTTTCTTT
TRBD2 - TRBJ2-5 TRBV6-5 CASTPLAEETQYF TGTGCCAGCACGCCCCTAGCGGAAGAGACCCAGTACTTC